This note documents a single T cell receptor (beta chain) sequence. Its antigen is not known. Naive CD8+ T cells displayed a CD45RO-CCR7+CD27+CD95- phenotype. This sample is drawn from a study of CXCR3-negative and CXCR3-positive naive CD8 T cells. At the level of the study: TRB reads totalled about 135 million, about 1.5 +/- 0.3 million per library. Broader study findings: Memory CD8+ T cell repertoires were far less diverse than both naive subsets. Across naive subsets, surface CD5 expression was comparable, and TCR strength was inferred from properties of the TRB CDR3. The study found more hydrophobic TRB CDR3s in CXCR3-positive naive cells than in CXCR3-negative naive cells.

The germline V gene encodes CDR1 SGHTA and CDR2 FQGTGA. The CDR3 extends over 16 amino acids. Preparation of TRB cDNA libraries relied on 5' RACE carrying UMI labels. TCRdb derives one entry per CDR3 protein from the 5' RACE reads, leaving out DNA. In all, the sample yields over 55,000 distinct CDR3 sequences. This sequence joins TRBV7-3 and TRBJ1-5; TCRdb's D call, TRBD1, is unchecked because there is no DNA. The source of this sequence is a human donor in good health. Some clones in this sample may be carry-over from other donors' samples. Sequenced sample: naive CXCR3+ CD8+ T cells from blood. Subset in this sample: CD45RO-CCR7+CD27+CD95- naive CD8+ T cells expressing CXCR3 (TNR3+). CDR3 in amino acids: CASSLESRQGAVPQHF.